This TCR beta chain is drawn from a study of OX40 agonist ivuxolimab in advanced cancers. This clone has just a few counts. Sequencing was performed with immunoSEQ multiplex PCR; in TCRdb, only in-frame clones are kept and a portion is missing. Of 43,000 or so clones in the sample, approximately 86% were seen once. The CDR3 has 11 residues. Trimming left V 3 bases short and J 0 bases short, with 0 bases between. Germline CDR1 reads SGHNT; CDR2 reads YYREEE (reference sequence). The TCR comes from an adult with an advanced solid tumor such as melanoma, head and neck, liver or kidney cancer. The specimen was CD4+ or CD8+ T cells sorted from blood, collected in a trial of the OX40 agonist ivuxolimab. V and J are TRBV5-4 and TRBJ1-2; D ambiguous. CDR3 DNA sequence: TGTGCCAGCAGCTCTAACTATGGCTACACCTTC. Translating gives CASSSNYGYTF.